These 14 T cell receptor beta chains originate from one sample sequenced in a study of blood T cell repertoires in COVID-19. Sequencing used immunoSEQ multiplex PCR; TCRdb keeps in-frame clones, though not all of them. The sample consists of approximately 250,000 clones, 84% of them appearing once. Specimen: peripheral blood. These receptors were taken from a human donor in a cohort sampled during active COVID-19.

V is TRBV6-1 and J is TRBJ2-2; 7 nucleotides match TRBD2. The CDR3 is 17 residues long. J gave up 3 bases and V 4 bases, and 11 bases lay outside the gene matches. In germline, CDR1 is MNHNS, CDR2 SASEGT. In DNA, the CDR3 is TGTGCCAGCAGTGCTGCGGTTGGCGGGGGTTACACCGGGGAGCTGTTTTTT. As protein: CASSAAVGGGYTGELFF.

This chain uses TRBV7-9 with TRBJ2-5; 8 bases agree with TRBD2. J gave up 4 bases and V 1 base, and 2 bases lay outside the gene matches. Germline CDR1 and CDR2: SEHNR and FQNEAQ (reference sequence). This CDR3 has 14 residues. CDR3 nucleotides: TGTGCCAGCAGCTTAGACGGGAGGGGAGAGACCCAGTACTTC. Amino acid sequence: CASSLDGRGETQYF.

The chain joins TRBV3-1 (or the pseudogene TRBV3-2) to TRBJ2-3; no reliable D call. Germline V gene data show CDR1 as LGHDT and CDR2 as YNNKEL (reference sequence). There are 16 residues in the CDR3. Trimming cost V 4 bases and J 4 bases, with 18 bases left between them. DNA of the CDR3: TGTGCCAGCAGCCGAGGAACAAACCCCTCCCCAGATACGCAGTATTTT. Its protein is CASSRGTNPSPDTQYF.

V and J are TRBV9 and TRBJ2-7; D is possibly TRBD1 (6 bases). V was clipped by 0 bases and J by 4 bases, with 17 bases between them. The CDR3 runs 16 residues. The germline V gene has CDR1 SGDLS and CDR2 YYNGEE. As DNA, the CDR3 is TGTGCCAGCAGCGTAGCTGCCCGGGACAACTATTACGAGCAGTACTTC. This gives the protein CASSVAARDNYYEQYF. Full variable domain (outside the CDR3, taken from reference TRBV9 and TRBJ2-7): DSGVTQTPKHLITATGQRVTLRCSPRSGDLSVYWYQQSLDQGLQFLIQYYNGEERAKGNILERFSAQQFPDLHSELNLSSLELGDSALYFCASSVAARDNYYEQYFGPGTRLTVT.

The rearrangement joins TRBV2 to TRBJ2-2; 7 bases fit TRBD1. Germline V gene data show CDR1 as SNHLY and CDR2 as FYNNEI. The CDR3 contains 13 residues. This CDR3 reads CANRGLGTGELFF. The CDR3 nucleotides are TGTGCGAACAGGGGTTTGGGCACCGGGGAGCTGTTTTTT.

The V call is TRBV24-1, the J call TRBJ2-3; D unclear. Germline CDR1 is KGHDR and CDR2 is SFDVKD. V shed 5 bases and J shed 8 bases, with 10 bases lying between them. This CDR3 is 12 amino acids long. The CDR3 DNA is TGTGCCACCAGTGCGACCCGAGGTACGCAGTATTTT. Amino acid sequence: CATSATRGTQYF.

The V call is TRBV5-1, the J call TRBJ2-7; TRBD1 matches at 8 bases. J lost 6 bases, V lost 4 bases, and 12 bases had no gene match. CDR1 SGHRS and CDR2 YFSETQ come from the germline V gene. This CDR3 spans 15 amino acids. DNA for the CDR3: TGCGCCAGCAGCCCCGGCGGGCCAGGGGGCGTCGAGCAGTACTTC. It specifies CASSPGGPGGVEQYF.

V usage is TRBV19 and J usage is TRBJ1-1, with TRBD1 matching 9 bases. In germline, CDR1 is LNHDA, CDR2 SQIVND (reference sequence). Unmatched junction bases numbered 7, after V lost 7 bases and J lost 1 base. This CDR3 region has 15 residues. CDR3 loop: CASTLGQGPNTEAFF. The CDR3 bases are TGTGCCAGTACCCTGGGACAGGGACCGAACACTGAAGCTTTCTTT.

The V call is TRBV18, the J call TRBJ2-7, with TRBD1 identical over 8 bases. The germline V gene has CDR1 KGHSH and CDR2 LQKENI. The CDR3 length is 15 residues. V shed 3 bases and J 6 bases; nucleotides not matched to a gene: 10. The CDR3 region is CASSPDRVPSVEQYF. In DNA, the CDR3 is TGTGCCAGCTCACCGGACAGGGTACCTTCCGTCGAGCAGTACTTC. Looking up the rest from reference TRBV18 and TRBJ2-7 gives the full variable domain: NAGVMQNPRHLVRRRGQEARLRCSPMKGHSHVYWYRQLPEEGLKFMVYLQKENIIDESGMPKERFSAEFPKEGPSILRIQQVVRGDSAAYFCASSPDRVPSVEQYFGPGTRLTVT.

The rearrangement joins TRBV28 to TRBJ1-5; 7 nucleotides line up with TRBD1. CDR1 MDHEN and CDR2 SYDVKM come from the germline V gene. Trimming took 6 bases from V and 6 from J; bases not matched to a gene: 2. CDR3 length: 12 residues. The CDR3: CASRAGGQPQHF. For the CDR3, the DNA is TGTGCCAGCAGGGCAGGGGGTCAGCCCCAGCATTTT.

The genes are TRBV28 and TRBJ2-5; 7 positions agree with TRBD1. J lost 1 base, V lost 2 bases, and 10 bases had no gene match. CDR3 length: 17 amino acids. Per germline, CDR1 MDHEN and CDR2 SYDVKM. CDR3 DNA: TGTGCCAGCAGTTTAACCTGGGACAGAGAAATCCAAGAGACCCAGTACTTC. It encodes CASSLTWDREIQETQYF.

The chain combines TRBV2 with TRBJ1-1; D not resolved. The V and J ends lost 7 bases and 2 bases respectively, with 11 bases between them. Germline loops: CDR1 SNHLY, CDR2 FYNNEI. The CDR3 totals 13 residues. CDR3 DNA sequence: TGTGCCAGCACTTTAGAGGTTAACACTGAAGCTTTCTTT. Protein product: CASTLEVNTEAFF.

The CDR3 DNA is TGTGCCAGCAGTCGGGACGGGGACAGGGTCTCACCCCTCCACTTT. This encodes CASSRDGDRVSPLHF. The V gene is TRBV7-3, the J gene TRBJ1-6, with 9 bases identical to TRBD1. Trimming took 6 bases from V and 10 from J; bases not matched to a gene: 10. There are 15 residues in the CDR3. The germline V gene has CDR1 SGHTA and CDR2 FQGTGA.

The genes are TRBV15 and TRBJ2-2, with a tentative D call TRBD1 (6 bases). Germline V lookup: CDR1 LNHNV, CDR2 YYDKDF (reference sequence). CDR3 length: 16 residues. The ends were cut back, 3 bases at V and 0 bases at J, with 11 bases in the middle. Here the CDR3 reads CATSRGNRANTGELFF. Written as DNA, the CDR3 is TGTGCCACCAGCAGGGGGAACAGGGCGAACACCGGGGAGCTGTTTTTT.